This TCR beta chain was captured by sequencing in a study of siplizumab effects on memory and regulatory T cells. Overall study findings and caveats: For mappable alloreactive CD4+ clones, the mean Treg-derived fraction was about 70% with siplizumab and approximately 27% in controls. Suppressive function of proliferating Tregs from siplizumab cultures was not confirmed.

Concerning this clone itself: Its antigen is still unknown.

Germline V gives CDR1 MNHEY, CDR2 SMNVEV (reference sequence). J gave up 0 bases and V 6 bases, and 5 bases lay outside the gene matches. The CDR3 consists of 15 residues. Profiling relied on immunoSEQ multiplex PCR, and the TCRdb table lists in-frame clones only, not all of them. The table shows 70,000 to 100,000 clones, with approximately 94% occurring only once. Sequences were obtained from CD8+ T cells sorted from blood. This clonotype was obtained from a human donor in good health. J is TRBJ2-1 and V is TRBV27, with 7 bases identical to TRBD1. The CDR3 nucleotides read TGTGCCAGCAGCCCACAGGGGAGCTCCTACAATGAGCAGTTCTTC. Translation: CASSPQGSSYNEQFF.